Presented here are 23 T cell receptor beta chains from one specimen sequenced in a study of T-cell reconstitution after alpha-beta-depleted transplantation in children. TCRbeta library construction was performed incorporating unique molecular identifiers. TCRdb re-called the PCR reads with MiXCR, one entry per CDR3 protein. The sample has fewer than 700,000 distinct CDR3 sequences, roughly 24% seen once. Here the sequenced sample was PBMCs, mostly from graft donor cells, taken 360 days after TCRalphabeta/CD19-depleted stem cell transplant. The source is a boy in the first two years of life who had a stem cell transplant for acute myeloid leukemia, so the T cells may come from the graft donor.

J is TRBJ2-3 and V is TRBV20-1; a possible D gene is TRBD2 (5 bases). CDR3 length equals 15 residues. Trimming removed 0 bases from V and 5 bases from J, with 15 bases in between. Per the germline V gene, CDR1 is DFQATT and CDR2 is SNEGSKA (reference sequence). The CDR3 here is CSARDPTGIGDTQYF. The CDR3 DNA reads TGCAGTGCTAGAGATCCGACGGGAATCGGAGATACGCAGTATTTT.

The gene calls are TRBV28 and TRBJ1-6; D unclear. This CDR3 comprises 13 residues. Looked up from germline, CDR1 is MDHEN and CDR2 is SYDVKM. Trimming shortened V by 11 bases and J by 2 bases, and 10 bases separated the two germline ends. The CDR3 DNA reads TGTGCCCACGGGGAGGCCTATAATTCACCCCTCCACTTT. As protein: CAHGEAYNSPLHF.

The CDR3: CASSFDRQGGGYTF. In DNA form, the CDR3 reads TGTGCCAGCAGTTTTGACCGACAGGGTGGCGGCTACACCTTC. The V call is TRBV27, the J call TRBJ1-2, with 7 bases fitting TRBD1. CDR1 is MNHEY and CDR2 is SMNVEV in the germline V gene (reference sequence). The CDR3 has 14 residues. V was clipped by 3 bases and J by 8 bases; unmatched bases: 9.

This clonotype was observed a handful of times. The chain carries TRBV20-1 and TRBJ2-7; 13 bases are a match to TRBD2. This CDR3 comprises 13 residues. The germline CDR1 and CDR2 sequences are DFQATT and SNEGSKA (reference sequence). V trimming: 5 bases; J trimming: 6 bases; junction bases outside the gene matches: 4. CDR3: CSASLAGGPEQYV. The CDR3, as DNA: TGCAGTGCTTCACTAGCGGGGGGGCCCGAGCAGTACGTC.

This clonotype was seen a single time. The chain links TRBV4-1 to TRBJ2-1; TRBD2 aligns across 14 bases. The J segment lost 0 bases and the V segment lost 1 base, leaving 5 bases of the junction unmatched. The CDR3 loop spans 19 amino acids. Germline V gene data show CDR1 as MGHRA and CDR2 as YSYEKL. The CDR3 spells CASSQGLAGGPSSYNEQFF. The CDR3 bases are TGCGCCAGCAGCCAAGGACTAGCGGGGGGGCCTAGCTCCTACAATGAGCAGTTCTTC.

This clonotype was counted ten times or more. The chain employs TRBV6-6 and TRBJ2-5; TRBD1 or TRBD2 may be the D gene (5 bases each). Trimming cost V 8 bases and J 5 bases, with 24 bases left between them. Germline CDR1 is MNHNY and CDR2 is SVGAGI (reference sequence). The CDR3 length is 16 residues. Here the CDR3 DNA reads TGTGCCAGCCGGTCCCTCGGGGCGAGGTTGCTGGAGACCCAGTACTTC. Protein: CASRSLGARLLETQYF.

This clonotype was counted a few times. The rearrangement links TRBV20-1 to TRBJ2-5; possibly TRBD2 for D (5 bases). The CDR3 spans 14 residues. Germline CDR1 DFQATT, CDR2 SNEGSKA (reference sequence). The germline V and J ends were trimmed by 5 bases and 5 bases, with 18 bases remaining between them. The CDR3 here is CSAPRATRSETQYF. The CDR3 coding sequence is TGCAGTGCTCCCAGAGCTACTAGGTCGGAGACCCAGTACTTC.

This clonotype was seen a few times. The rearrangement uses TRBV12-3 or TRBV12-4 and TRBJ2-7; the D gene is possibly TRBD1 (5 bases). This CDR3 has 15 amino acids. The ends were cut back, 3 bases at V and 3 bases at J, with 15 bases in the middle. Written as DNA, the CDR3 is TGTGCCAGCAGTTTCGATCCCGGACACAGCTACGAGCAGTACTTC. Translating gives CASSFDPGHSYEQYF.

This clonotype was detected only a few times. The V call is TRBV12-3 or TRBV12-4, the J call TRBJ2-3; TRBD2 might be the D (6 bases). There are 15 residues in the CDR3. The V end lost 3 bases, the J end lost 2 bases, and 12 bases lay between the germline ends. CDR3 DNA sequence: TGTGCCAGCAGTTTCGTGGCGGGGTTCACAGATACGCAGTATTTT. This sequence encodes CASSFVAGFTDTQYF.

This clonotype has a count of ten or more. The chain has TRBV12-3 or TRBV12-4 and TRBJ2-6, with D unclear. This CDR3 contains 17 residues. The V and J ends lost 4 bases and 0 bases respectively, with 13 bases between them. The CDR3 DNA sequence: TGTGCCAGCAGTTATCTGGCAGGTACCTCTGGGGCCAACGTCCTGACTTTC. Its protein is CASSYLAGTSGANVLTF.

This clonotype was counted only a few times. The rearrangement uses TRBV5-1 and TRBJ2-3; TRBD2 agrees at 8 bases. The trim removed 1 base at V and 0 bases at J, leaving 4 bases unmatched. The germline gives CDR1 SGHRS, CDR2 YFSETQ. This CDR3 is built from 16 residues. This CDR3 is CASSLPTSVSTDTQYF. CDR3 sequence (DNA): TGCGCCAGCAGCTTGCCGACTAGCGTGAGCACAGATACGCAGTATTTT.

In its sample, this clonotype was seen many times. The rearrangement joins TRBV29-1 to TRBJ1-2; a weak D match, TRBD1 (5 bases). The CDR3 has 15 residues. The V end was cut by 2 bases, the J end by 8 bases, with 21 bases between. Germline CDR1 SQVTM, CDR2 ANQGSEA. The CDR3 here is CSVEWVQRGGKGYTF. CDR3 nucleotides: TGCAGCGTTGAATGGGTGCAGAGGGGTGGGAAGGGCTACACCTTC.

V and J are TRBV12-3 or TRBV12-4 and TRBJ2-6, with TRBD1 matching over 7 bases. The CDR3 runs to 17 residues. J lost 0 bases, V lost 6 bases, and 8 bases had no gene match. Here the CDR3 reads CASSRGTARSGANVLTF. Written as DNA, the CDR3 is TGTGCCAGCAGCCGAGGGACAGCTCGCTCTGGGGCCAACGTCCTGACTTTC.

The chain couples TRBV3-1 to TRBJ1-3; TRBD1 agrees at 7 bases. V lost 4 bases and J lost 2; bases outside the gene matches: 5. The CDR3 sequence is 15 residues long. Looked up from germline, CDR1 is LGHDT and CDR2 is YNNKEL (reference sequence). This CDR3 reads CASSLTQGPGNTIYF. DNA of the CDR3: TGTGCCAGCAGCCTGACACAGGGGCCTGGAAACACCATATATTTT. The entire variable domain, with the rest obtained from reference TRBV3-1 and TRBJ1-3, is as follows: DTAVSQTPKYLVTQMGNDKSIKCEQNLGHDTMYWYKQDSKKFLKIMFSYNNKELIINETVPNRFSPKSPDKAHLNLHINSLELGDSAVYFCASSLTQGPGNTIYFGEGSWLTVV.

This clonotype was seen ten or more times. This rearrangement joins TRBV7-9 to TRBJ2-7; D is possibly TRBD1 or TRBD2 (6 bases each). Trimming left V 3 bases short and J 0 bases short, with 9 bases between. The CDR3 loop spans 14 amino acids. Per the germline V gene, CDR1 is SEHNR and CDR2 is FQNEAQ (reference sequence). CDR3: CASSLGGPSYEQYF. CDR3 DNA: TGTGCCAGCAGCTTGGGGGGCCCCTCCTACGAGCAGTACTTC.

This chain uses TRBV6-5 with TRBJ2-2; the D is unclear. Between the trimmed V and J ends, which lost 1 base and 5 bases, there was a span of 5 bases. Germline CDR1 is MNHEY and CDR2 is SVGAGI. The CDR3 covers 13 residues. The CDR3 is CASSYYYTGELFF. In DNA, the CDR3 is TGTGCCAGCAGTTACTACTATACCGGGGAGCTGTTTTTT.

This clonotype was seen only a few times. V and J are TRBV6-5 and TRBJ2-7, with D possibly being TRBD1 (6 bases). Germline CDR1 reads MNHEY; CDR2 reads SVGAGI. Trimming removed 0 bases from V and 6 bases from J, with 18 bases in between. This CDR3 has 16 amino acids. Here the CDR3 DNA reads TGTGCCAGCAGTTACTCTCAGATAGCCAGGGGTATCGAGCAGTACTTC. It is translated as CASSYSQIARGIEQYF.

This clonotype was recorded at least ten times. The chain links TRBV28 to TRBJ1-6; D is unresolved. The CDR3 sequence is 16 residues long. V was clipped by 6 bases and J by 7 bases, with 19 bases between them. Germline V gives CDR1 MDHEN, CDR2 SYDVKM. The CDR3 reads CASSTGEVIRNSPLHF. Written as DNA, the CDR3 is TGTGCCAGCAGCACTGGGGAGGTTATTCGGAATTCACCCCTCCACTTT.

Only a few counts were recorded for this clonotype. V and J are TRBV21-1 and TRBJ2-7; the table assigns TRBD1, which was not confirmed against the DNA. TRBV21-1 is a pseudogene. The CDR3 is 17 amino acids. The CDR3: CASSIRRYSPRQCEQYV. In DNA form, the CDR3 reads TGTGCCAGCAGCATCAGGAGGTACTCCCCTCGGCAGTGTGAGCAGTACGTC.

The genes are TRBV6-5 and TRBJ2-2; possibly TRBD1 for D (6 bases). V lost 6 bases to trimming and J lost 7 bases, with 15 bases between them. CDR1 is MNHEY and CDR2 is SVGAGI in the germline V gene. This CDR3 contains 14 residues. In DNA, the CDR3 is TGTGCCAGCAGCCCAGGGGATCGGTTCGGGGAGCTGTTTTTT. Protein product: CASSPGDRFGELFF.

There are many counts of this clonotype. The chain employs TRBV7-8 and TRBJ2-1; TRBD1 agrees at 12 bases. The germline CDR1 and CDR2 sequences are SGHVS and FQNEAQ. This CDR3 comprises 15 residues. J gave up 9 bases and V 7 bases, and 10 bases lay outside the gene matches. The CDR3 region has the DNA TGTGCCAGCAAATTCCGGGACAGGGGGCTCGGTGAGCAGTTCTTC. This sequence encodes CASKFRDRGLGEQFF. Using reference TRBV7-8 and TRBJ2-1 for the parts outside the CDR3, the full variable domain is GAGVSQSPRYKVAKRGQDVALRCDPISGHVSLFWYQQALGQGPEFLTYFQNEAQLDKSGLPSDRFFAERPEGSVSTLKIQRTQQEDSAVYLCASKFRDRGLGEQFFGPGTRLTVL.

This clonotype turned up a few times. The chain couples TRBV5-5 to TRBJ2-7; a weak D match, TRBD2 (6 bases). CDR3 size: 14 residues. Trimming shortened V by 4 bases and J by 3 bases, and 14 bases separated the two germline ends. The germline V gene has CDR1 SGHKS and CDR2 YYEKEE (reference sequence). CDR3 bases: TGTGCCAGCAGCACCGTATCGGGGGACTACGAGCAGTACGTC. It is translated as CASSTVSGDYEQYV.

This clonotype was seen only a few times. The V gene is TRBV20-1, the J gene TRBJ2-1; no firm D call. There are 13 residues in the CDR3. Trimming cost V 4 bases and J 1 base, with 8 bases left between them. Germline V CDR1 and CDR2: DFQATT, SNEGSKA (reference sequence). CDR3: CSATLLSYNEQFF. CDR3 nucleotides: TGCAGTGCTACCCTCCTTTCCTACAATGAGCAGTTCTTC.